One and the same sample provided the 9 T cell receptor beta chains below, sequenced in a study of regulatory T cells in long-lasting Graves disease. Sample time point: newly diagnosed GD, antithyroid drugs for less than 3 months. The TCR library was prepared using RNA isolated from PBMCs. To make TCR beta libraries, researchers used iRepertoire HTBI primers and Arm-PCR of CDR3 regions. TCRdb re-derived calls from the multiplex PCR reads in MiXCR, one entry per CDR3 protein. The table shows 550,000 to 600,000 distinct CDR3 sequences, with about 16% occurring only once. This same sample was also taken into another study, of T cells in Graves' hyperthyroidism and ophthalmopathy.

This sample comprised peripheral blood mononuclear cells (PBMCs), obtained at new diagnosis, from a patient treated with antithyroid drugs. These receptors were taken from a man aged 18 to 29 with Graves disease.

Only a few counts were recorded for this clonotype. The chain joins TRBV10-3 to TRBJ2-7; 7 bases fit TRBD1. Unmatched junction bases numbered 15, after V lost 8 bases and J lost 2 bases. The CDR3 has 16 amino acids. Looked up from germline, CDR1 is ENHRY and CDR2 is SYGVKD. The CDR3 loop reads CAIPPADRSWTYEQYF. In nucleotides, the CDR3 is TGTGCCATCCCCCCCGCGGACAGGTCCTGGACCTACGAGCAGTACTTC.

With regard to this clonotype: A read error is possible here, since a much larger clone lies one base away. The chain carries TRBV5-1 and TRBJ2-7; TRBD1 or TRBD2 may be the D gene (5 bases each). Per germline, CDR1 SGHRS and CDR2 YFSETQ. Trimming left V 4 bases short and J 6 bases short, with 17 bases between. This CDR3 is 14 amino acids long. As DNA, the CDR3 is TGCGCCAGCAGCATCGGGGCTAGTCTTAGCGAGCAGTACTTC. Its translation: CASSIGASLSEQYF.

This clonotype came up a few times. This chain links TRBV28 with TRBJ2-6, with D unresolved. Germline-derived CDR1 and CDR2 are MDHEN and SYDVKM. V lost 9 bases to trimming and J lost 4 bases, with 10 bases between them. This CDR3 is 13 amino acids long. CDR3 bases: TGTGCCAGTCTGATCCCGGGGGCCAACGTCCTGACTTTC. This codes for CASLIPGANVLTF.

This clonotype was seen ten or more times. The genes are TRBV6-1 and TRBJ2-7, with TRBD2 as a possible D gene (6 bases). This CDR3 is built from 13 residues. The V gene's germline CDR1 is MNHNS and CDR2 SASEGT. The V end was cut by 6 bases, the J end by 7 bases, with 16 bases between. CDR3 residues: CASRRGGAGEQYF. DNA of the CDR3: TGTGCCAGCAGGCGCGGAGGGGCCGGGGAGCAGTACTTC.

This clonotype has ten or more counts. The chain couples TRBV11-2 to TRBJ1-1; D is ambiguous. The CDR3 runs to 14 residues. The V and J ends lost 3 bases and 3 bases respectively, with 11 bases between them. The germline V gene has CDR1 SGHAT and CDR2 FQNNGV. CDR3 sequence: CASSFFGVDTEAFF. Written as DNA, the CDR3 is TGTGCCAGCAGCTTCTTCGGGGTTGACACTGAAGCTTTCTTT.

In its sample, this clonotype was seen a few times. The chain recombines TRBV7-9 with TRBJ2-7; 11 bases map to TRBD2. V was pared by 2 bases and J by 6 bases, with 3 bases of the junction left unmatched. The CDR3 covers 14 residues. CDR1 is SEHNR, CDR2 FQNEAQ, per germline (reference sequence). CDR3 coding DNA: TGTGCCAGCAGCTTACTAGCGGGAGGTGGCGAGCAGTACTTC. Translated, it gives CASSLLAGGGEQYF.

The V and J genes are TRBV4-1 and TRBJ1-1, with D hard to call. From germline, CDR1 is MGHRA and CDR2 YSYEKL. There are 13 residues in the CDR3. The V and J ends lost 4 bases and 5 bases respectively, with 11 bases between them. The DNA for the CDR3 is TGCGCCAGCAGCCCGAGCCTGGGGACTGAAGCTTTCTTT. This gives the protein CASSPSLGTEAFF.

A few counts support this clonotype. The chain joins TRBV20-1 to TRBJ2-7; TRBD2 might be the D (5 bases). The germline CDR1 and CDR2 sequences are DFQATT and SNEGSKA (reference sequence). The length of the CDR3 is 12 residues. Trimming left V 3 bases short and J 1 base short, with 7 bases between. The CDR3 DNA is TGCAGTGCTAGCGGGGAATCCTACGAGCAGTACTTC. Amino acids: CSASGESYEQYF.

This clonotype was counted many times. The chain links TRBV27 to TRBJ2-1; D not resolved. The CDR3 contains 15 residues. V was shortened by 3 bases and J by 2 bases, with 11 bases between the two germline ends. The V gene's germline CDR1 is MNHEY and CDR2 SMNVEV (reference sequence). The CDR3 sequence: CASSFRQATYNEQFF. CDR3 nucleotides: TGTGCCAGCAGTTTTAGACAAGCTACCTACAATGAGCAGTTCTTC.